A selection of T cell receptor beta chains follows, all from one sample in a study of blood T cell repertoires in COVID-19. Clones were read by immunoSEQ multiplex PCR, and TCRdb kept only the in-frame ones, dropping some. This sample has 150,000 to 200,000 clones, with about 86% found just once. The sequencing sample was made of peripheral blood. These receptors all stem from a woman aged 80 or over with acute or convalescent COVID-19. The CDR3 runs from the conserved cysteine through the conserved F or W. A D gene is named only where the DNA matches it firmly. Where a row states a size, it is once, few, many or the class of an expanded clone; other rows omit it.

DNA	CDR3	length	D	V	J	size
TGTGCCAGCAGCTTGATGACTAGCGGAGAATCCTACGAGCAGTACTTC	CASSLMTSGESYEQYF	16	TRBD2	TRBV5-6	TRBJ2-7	-
TGCGCCAGCAGCTTGGCCGTGTGGAACACCGGGGAGCTGTTTTTT	CASSLAVWNTGELFF	15	-	TRBV5-1	TRBJ2-2	-
TGTGCCAGCAGTGAAGCGCGGCCAGGGCAAGGGTATGGCTACACCTTC	CASSEARPGQGYGYTF	16	-	TRBV2	TRBJ1-2	-
TGTGCCAGCTCACCGAGAGTAACCCAAAAAATTTACGAGCAGTACTTC	CASSPRVTQKIYEQYF	16	-	TRBV18	TRBJ2-7	-
TGTGCCAGCAGGTTAACAGGGGGGACAGGGACCACATCCTTCACAGATACGCAGTATTTT	CASRLTGGTGTTSFTDTQYF	20	-	TRBV21-1	TRBJ2-3	-
TGTGCCAGCAGCCGATATCCCCCGGGCGGGAGCAATCAGCCCCAGCATTTT	CASSRYPPGGSNQPQHF	17	-	TRBV27	TRBJ1-5	-
TGTGCTAGTGCCCTCGAGTACGAGCAGTACTTC	CASALEYEQYF	11	-	TRBV12-5	TRBJ2-7	-
TGTGCCAGCAGCCGCCCCCTAGCGGGAGGGGGGTACAATGAGCAGTTCTTC	CASSRPLAGGGYNEQFF	17	TRBD2	TRBV7-9	TRBJ2-1	once
TGCGCCAGCAGCCGAAACAGGGGTGGCAATCAGCCCCAGCATTTT	CASSRNRGGNQPQHF	15	TRBD1	TRBV4-1	TRBJ1-5	-
TGTGCCAGCAGCCGACAGGGAATCACTGAAGCTTTCTTT	CASSRQGITEAFF	13	TRBD1	TRBV5-4	TRBJ1-1	few
TGTGCCAGCAGCCCAAGGACAGGGTGGTCCACTGAAGCTTTCTTT	CASSPRTGWSTEAFF	15	TRBD1	TRBV2	TRBJ1-1	-
TGTGCCAGCAGCCAATCCACAGGGATCGGCAATCAGCCCCAGCATTTT	CASSQSTGIGNQPQHF	16	-	TRBV6-6	TRBJ1-5	-
TGTGCCAGCTCACGGGACAGAGCCTCTGGAAACACCATATATTTT	CASSRDRASGNTIYF	15	TRBD1	TRBV18	TRBJ1-3	-
TGCGCCAGCAGTGAGCGAGGGGAGGGCGAGCAGTACTTC	CASSERGEGEQYF	13	TRBD2	TRBV10-1	TRBJ2-7	-
TGTGCCATCAGTGAGTGGGAACAGGGGGACCCGGGAAACACCATATATTTT	CAISEWEQGDPGNTIYF	17	TRBD1	TRBV10-3	TRBJ1-3	-
TGTGCCAGCAGCCATCCGACTAGCGCAGGGCGAGAGACCCAGTACTTC	CASSHPTSAGRETQYF	16	TRBD2	TRBV3-1/TRBV3-2	TRBJ2-5	-
TGTGCCAGCAGTTTCCGTCGGGTTAGCGACGGCTACACCTTC	CASSFRRVSDGYTF	14	-	TRBV27	TRBJ1-2	-
TGCGCCAGCAGCCCACGTCCCGGGACAACAACTAATGAAAAACTGTTTTTT	CASSPRPGTTTNEKLFF	17	-	TRBV5-1	TRBJ1-4	-
TGTGCCAGTAGTATATTAATCGGTCGGGGTAGCGGGAGGGGTAGCAATGAGCAGTTCTTC	CASSILIGRGSGRGSNEQFF	20	TRBD2	TRBV19	TRBJ2-1	-
TGCAGCGTTGAGGTTCTAGCGGGAGGTGAGCAGTACTTC	CSVEVLAGGEQYF	13	TRBD2	TRBV29-1	TRBJ2-7	few